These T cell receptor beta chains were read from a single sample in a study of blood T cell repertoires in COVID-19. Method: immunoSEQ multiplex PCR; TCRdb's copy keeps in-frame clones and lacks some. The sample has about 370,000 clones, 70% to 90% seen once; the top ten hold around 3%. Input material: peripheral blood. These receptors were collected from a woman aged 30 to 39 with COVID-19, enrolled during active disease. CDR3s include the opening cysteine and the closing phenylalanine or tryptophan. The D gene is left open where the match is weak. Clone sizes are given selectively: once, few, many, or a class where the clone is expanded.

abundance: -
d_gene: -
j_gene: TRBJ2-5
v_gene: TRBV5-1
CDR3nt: TGCGCCAGCAGCTTAGAATTAGCTGAAGAGACCCAGTACTTC
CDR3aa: CASSLELAEETQYF

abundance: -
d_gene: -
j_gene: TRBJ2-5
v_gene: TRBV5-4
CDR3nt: TGTGCCAGCAGCCTTCGGACTACTACCCCTTGGGAGACCCAGTACTTC
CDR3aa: CASSLRTTTPWETQYF

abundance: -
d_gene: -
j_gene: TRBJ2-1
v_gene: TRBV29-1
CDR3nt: TGCAGCGTTGAAGCCTATCGGCGGGTTAATGAGCAGTTCTTC
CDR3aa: CSVEAYRRVNEQFF

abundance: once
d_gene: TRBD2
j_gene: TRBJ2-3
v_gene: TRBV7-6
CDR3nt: TGTGCCAGCAGCTTATTTGAACTAGCGGAAACAGATACGCAGTATTTT
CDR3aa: CASSLFELAETDTQYF

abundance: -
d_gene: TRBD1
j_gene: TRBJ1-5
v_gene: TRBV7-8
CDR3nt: TGTGCCAGCAGTTGGGGGACAGATCATAGCAATCAGCCCCAGCATTTT
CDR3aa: CASSWGTDHSNQPQHF

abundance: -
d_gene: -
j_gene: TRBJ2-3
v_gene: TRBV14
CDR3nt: TGTGCCAGCAGCCAAGAATCGGTTTCTTACACAGATACGCAGTATTTT
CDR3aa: CASSQESVSYTDTQYF

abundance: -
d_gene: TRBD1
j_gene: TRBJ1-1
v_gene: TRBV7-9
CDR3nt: TGTGCCAGCAGCTCCGACAGGGGGACTGAAGCTTTCTTT
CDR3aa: CASSSDRGTEAFF

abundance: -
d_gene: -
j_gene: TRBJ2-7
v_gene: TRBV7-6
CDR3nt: TGTGCCAGCAGCTTAAAGACGGACAATACCTACGAGCAGTACTTC
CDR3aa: CASSLKTDNTYEQYF

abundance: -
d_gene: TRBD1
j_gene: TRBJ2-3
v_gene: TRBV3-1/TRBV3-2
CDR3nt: TGTGCCACCGTTACACCACAGGGGCCAGATACGCAGTATTTT
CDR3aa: CATVTPQGPDTQYF

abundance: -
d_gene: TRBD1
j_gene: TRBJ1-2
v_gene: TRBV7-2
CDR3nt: TGTGCCAGCAGCCTCGGACAGGGAGGGGATGGCTACACCTTC
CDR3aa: CASSLGQGGDGYTF

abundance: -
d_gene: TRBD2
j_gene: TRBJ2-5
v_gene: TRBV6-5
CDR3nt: TGTGCCAGCAGTTACGGAGTAGCGGGAAGGGGAGAGACCCAGTACTTC
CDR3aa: CASSYGVAGRGETQYF

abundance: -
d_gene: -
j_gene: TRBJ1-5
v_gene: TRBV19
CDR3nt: TGTGCCAGTAGTATTGGGAGGGAGGTCCGTCGCAATCAGCCCCAGCATTTT
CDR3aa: CASSIGREVRRNQPQHF

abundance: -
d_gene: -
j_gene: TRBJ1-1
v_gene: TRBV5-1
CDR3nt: TGCGCCAGCAGCCCAGAAAAGATAGGGGCGCCCACTGAAGCTTTCTTT
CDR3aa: CASSPEKIGAPTEAFF

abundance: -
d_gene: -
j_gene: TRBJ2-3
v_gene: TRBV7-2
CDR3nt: TGTGCCAGCAGCTTAGGACTCGACACAGATACGCAGTATTTT
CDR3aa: CASSLGLDTDTQYF

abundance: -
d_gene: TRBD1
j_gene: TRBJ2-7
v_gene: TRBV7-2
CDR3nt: TGTGCCAGCAGCTACCGACAGGGGCTTTCCTACGAGCAGTACTTC
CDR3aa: CASSYRQGLSYEQYF

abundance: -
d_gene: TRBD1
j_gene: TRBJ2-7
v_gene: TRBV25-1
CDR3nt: TGTGCCAGCAGTGACCTTGGACAGGCCTACGAGCAGTACTTC
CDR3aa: CASSDLGQAYEQYF

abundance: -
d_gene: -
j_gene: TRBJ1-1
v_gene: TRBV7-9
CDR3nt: TGTGCCAGCAGCTTTGTGAGGACTGAAGCTTTCTTT
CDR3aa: CASSFVRTEAFF

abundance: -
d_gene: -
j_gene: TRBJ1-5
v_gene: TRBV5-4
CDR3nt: TGTGCCAGCAGCTCCGACTGGGATCAGCCCCAGCATTTT
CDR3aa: CASSSDWDQPQHF

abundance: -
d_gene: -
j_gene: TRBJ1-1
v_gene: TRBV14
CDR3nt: TGTGCCAGCAGCCAAGCCGTATTTCGATCTGGTCGAGGAGCTTTCTTT
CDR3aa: CASSQAVFRSGRGAFF

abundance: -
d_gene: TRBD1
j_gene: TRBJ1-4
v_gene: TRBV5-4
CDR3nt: TGTGCCAGCAGCGTGTGGACAGGGGGAAGTGAAAAACTGTTTTTT
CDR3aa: CASSVWTGGSEKLFF

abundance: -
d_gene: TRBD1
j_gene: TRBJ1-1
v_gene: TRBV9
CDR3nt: TGTGCCAGCAGCCTGGGACAGGGAAACGAAGCTTTCTTT
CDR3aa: CASSLGQGNEAFF

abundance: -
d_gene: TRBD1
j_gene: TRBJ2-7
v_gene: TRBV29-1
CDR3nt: TGCAGCGTTGAAGGACAGGGGACCTACGAGCAGTACTTC
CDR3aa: CSVEGQGTYEQYF

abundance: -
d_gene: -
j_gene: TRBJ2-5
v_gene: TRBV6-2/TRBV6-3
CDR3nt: TGTGCCAGCAGTTCCCCATCACAGGGCTGGGAGACCCAGTACTTC
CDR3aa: CASSSPSQGWETQYF

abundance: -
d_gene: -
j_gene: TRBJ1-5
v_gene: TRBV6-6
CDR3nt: TGTGCCAGCAGAGACCAGGTTAGCAATCAGCCCCAGCATTTT
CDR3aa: CASRDQVSNQPQHF

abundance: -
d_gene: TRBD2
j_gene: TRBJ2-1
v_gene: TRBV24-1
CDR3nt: TGTGCCACCAGTGACATTAGCGGGGGGGCTGTCAATGAGCAGTTCTTC
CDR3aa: CATSDISGGAVNEQFF

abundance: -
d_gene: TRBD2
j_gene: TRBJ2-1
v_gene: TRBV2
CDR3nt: TGTGCCGGGGGGAGGGAGGCTGAGCAGTTCTTC
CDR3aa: CAGGREAEQFF

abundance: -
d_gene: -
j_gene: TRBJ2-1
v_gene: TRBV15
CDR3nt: TGTGCCACCAGCAGAGCCCACGGACTGTTAAATGAGCAGTTCTTC
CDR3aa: CATSRAHGLLNEQFF

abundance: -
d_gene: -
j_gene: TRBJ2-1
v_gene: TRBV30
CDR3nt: TGTGCCTGGGCCCCCGGAGGGGAAGAGCAGTTCTTC
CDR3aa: CAWAPGGEEQFF

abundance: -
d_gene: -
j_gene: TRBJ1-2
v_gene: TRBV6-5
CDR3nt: TGTGCCAGCAACTCACCTGGGCCCCGGAAAGATGGCTACACCTTC
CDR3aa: CASNSPGPRKDGYTF

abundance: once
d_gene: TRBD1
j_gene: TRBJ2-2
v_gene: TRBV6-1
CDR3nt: TGTGCCAGCAGTGAGCTACGGGACAGGGGGCGAGGGGAGCTGTTTTTT
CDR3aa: CASSELRDRGRGELFF

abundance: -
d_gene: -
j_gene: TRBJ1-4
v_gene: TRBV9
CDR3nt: TGTGCCAGCAGCGTAGGGGGTCGTGGGGGCAATGAAAAACTGTTTTTT
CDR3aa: CASSVGGRGGNEKLFF

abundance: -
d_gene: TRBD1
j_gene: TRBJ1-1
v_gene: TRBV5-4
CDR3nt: TGTGCCAGCAGCTCCGGGACAGGGAGCGTAGCTTTCTTT
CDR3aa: CASSSGTGSVAFF

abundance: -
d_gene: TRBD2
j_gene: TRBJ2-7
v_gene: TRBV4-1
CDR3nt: TGCGCCAGCAGCCATCCCACTGCGGAGCGGGGCACCTACGAGCAGTACTTC
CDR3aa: CASSHPTAERGTYEQYF

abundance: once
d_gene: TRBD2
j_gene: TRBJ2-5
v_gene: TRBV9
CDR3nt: TGTGCCAGCAGCGGAGTTTCGGGGGGGGAGACCCAGTACTTC
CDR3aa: CASSGVSGGETQYF

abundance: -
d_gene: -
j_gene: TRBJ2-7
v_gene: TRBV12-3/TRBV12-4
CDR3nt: TGTGCCAGCAGTCCAGGCTCTACCGAGCAGTACTTC
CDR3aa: CASSPGSTEQYF

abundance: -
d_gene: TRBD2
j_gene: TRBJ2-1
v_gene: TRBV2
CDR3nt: TGTGCCAGCACCCTACAAGCGGGAGGGGAGGCTGAGCAGTTCTTC
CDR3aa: CASTLQAGGEAEQFF

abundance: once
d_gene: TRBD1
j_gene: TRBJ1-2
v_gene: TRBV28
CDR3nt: TGTGCCAGCACTTTAAACCCCCGACAGGGGTCGTATGGCTACACCTTC
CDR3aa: CASTLNPRQGSYGYTF

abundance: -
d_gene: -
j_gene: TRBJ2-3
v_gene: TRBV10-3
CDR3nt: TGTGCCATCAGCACCGGGACACCTACTAGCACAGATACGCAGTATTTT
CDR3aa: CAISTGTPTSTDTQYF

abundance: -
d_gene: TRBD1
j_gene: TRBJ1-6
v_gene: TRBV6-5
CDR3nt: TGTGCCAGCAGTTACTCTCGAGGACAGGGGAATTCACCCCTCCACTTT
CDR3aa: CASSYSRGQGNSPLHF

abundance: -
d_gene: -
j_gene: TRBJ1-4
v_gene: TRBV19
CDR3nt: TGTGCCAGTAGTGACACCTATAATGAAAAACTGTTTTTT
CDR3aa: CASSDTYNEKLFF

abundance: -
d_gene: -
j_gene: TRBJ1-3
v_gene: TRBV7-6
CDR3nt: TGTGCCAGCAGCTTAGTGGCAGGATACTCTGGAAACACCATATATTTT
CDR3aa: CASSLVAGYSGNTIYF

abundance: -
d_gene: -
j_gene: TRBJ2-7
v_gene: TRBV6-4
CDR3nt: TGTGCCAGCACCCATCTACCACTCACCTACGAGCAGTACTTC
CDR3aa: CASTHLPLTYEQYF

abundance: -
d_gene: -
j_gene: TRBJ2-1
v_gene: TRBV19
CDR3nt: TGTGCCAGTAGTATGGCAGGCCGGGAAGTCGTCGATGAGCAGTTCTTC
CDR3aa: CASSMAGREVVDEQFF

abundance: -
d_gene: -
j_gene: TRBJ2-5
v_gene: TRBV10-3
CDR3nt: TGTGCCATCAGCGAGCCCCCCGGGGGTCGGAGAGAGACCCAGTACTTC
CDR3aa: CAISEPPGGRRETQYF

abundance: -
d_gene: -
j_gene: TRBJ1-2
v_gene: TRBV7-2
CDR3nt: TGTGCCAGCAGCTTAGCGCCGCAGGGATCTAACTATGGCTACACCTTC
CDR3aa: CASSLAPQGSNYGYTF

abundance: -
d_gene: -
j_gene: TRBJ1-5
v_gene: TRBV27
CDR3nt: TGTGCCAGCAGTTCGCCGGGTGAGCCCCAGCATTTT
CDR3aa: CASSSPGEPQHF

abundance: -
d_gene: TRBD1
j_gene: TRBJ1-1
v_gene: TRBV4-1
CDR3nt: TGCGCCAGCAGCCACGGACAGGGGTTGGGGGACACTGAAGCTTTCTTT
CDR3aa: CASSHGQGLGDTEAFF

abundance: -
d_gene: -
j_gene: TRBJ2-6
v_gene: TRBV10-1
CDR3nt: TGCGCCAGCAGTCCGAGGACTGGGGCCAACGTCCTGACTTTC
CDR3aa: CASSPRTGANVLTF